One and the same sample provided the 32 T cell receptor beta chains below, sequenced in a study of OX40 agonist ivuxolimab in advanced cancers. Some clones are missing from TCRdb's copy, which holds only in-frame ones; the method was immunoSEQ multiplex PCR. The sample shows roughly 62,000 clones, about 82% of them seen only once. The sample was CD4+ or CD8+ T cells sorted from blood, taken in a trial of the OX40 agonist ivuxolimab. Every receptor here comes from an adult with an advanced solid tumor such as melanoma, head and neck, liver or kidney cancer.

This clone appeared a few times. The rearrangement uses TRBV5-1 and TRBJ2-5, with 8 bases fitting TRBD1. V dropped 0 bases and J dropped 5; count of bases not matched to a gene: 6. The CDR3 totals 15 residues. Per germline, CDR1 SGHRS and CDR2 YFSETQ. The CDR3 DNA reads TGCGCCAGCAGCTTGGGGCAGGGGGCAGGGGAGACCCAGTACTTC. It is translated as CASSLGQGAGETQYF.

This clone showed up just once. The chain has TRBV10-3 and TRBJ1-3, with unresolved D. Germline loops: CDR1 ENHRY, CDR2 SYGVKD. V lost 3 bases and J 0 bases, leaving 3 bases between the germline ends. The CDR3 contains 13 residues. As DNA, the CDR3 is TGTGCCATCAGTGACTTCTCTGGAAACACCATATATTTT. This sequence encodes CAISDFSGNTIYF.

The chain combines TRBV5-1 with TRBJ1-2; TRBD1 agrees at 8 bases. Germline V gene data show CDR1 as SGHRS and CDR2 as YFSETQ. The CDR3 loop spans 15 amino acids. Unmatched junction bases numbered 5, after V lost 0 bases and J lost 4 bases. The CDR3 reads CASSLGQGLFYGYTF. CDR3 DNA: TGCGCCAGCAGCTTGGGACAGGGGTTGTTCTATGGCTACACCTTC.

The gene calls are TRBV5-4 and TRBJ2-7, with TRBD1 identical over 11 bases. The germline V gene encodes CDR1 SGHNT and CDR2 YYREEE (reference sequence). The CDR3 has 14 residues. V lost 2 bases and J lost 6; bases outside the gene matches: 4. The CDR3 spells CASSLSGTGGEQYF. CDR3 coding DNA: TGTGCCAGCAGCTTATCCGGGACAGGGGGCGAGCAGTACTTC.

This clone was recorded a few times. The J gene is TRBJ1-2, the V gene TRBV7-9; D might be TRBD1 (5 bases). The germline gives CDR1 SEHNR, CDR2 FQNEAQ (reference sequence). With 4 bases removed from V and 4 bases from J, the gap between germline ends came to 19 bases. The CDR3 extends over 16 amino acids. The CDR3: CASSSGAGTEGYGYTF. The CDR3 DNA is TGTGCCAGCAGCTCCGGCGCAGGGACCGAGGGCTATGGCTACACCTTC.

V and J are TRBV11-3 and TRBJ2-3; possible D gene TRBD1, 5 bases. Germline assignment: CDR1 SGHNT and CDR2 YENEEA. The CDR3 is 13 residues long. Trimming cost V 1 base and J 5 bases, with 7 bases left between them. The CDR3 DNA reads as TGTGCCAGCAGCTTAGGGGGCATAGATACGCAGTATTTT. This sequence encodes CASSLGGIDTQYF.

The rearrangement links TRBV11-1 to TRBJ1-5; the match to TRBD1 covers 9 bases. V trimming: 5 bases; J trimming: 7 bases; junction bases outside the gene matches: 9. CDR3 length: 15 residues. Germline loops: CDR1 SGHAT, CDR2 FQDESV (reference sequence). The CDR3 nucleotides read TGTGCCAGCAGCGAAGGGACAGGGTGGGGGCAGCCCCAGCATTTT. This translates into CASSEGTGWGQPQHF.

This rearrangement joins TRBV10-3 to TRBJ1-2; D may be TRBD1 (6 bases). Deletions cut 6 bases from V and 2 bases from J, with 13 bases between. The CDR3 runs to 14 residues. Germline CDR1 ENHRY, CDR2 SYGVKD. Here the CDR3 reads CAISGARGNYGYTF. Written as DNA, the CDR3 is TGTGCCATCAGCGGGGCCAGGGGAAACTATGGCTACACCTTC.

In this sample, this clone turned up once. The gene calls are TRBV19 and TRBJ1-5; D gene ambiguous. The CDR3 has 13 residues. From germline, CDR1 is LNHDA and CDR2 SQIVND (reference sequence). V lost 7 bases and J lost 0, with 7 bases in between. The CDR3 region has the DNA TGTGCCAGTAATATTCATAGCAATCAGCCCCAGCATTTT. This gives the protein CASNIHSNQPQHF.

The V and J genes are TRBV7-2 and TRBJ2-7; D unresolved. V was cut by 4 bases and J by 3 bases, with 10 bases left in between. The CDR3 sequence is 13 residues long. Germline V lookup: CDR1 SGHTA, CDR2 FQGNSA. The CDR3 region is CASSYASLYEQYF. CDR3 bases: TGTGCCAGCAGCTACGCATCCCTCTACGAGCAGTACTTC.

A single count supports this clone. The rearrangement joins TRBV6-5 to TRBJ1-5; no definite D call. The CDR3 has 13 residues. The germline V gene encodes CDR1 MNHEY and CDR2 SVGAGI. V dropped 6 bases and J dropped 5 bases, with 11 bases sitting between them. As DNA, the CDR3 is TGTGCCAGCAGCTCCCGGAGGGATCAGCCCCAGCATTTT. It translates to CASSSRRDQPQHF.

This chain joins TRBV7-2 and TRBJ1-2, with 8 nucleotides matching TRBD1. Trimming cost V 3 bases and J 8 bases; bases outside gene matches: 5. Germline V lookup: CDR1 SGHTA, CDR2 FQGNSA. There are 13 residues in the CDR3. In nucleotides, the CDR3 is TGTGCCAGCAGCTTCCAGGGGGCGCCCGGCTACACCTTC. It is translated as CASSFQGAPGYTF.

CDR3 coding DNA: TGTGCCAGCAGCTTAGGCCAGCGGGGCACAGATACGCAGTATTTT. Protein product: CASSLGQRGTDTQYF. V is TRBV7-9 and J is TRBJ2-3; tentatively, D is TRBD2 (6 bases). Trimming shortened V by 1 base and J by 1 base, and 9 bases separated the two germline ends. Germline values: CDR1 SEHNR, CDR2 FQNEAQ (reference sequence). This CDR3 has 15 residues.

This chain uses TRBV11-2 with TRBJ1-5; D not certain. CDR3 length equals 13 residues. V lost 5 bases to trimming and J lost 3 bases, with 8 bases between them. The germline CDR1 and CDR2 sequences are SGHAT and FQNNGV. This CDR3 is CASSTGLNQPQHF. The CDR3 DNA sequence: TGTGCCAGCAGCACCGGCCTCAATCAGCCCCAGCATTTT.

The chain recombines TRBV7-9 with TRBJ1-5, with D possibly being TRBD1 (5 bases). Germline CDR1 reads SEHNR; CDR2 reads FQNEAQ (reference sequence). This CDR3 spans 15 amino acids. Trimming left V 8 bases short and J 0 bases short, with 14 bases between. In DNA form, the CDR3 reads TGTGCCAGCGGTTTTGGGGGGGATAGCAATCAGCCCCAGCATTTT. Translating gives CASGFGGDSNQPQHF.

V and J are TRBV5-6 and TRBJ2-3, with D unresolved. The CDR3 consists of 13 residues. Germline CDR1 reads SGHDT; CDR2 reads YYEEEE. The V end was cut by 0 bases, the J end by 3 bases, with 5 bases between. The CDR3 spells CASSLEVTDTQYF. The CDR3 coding sequence is TGTGCCAGCAGCTTGGAAGTGACAGATACGCAGTATTTT.

The chain couples TRBV28 to TRBJ1-2; 11 nucleotides agree with TRBD1. This CDR3 has 14 amino acids. Germline V gives CDR1 MDHEN, CDR2 SYDVKM. The V and J ends lost 5 bases and 4 bases, in that order; junction bases with no gene match: 3. CDR3 nucleotides: TGTGCCAGCAGTGCTGGACAGGGGGCCTATGGCTACACCTTC. Protein sequence: CASSAGQGAYGYTF.

This chain connects TRBV7-3 to TRBJ1-2; 7 bases line up with TRBD1. CDR3 size: 15 residues. Germline V gives CDR1 SGHTA, CDR2 FQGTGA. Trimming at V came to 4 bases and at J to 5 bases, leaving 10 bases not matched to a gene. The CDR3 DNA reads TGTGCCAGCAGCTCTGGGACAGTTAATCCTTATGGCTACACCTTC. Translation gives CASSSGTVNPYGYTF.

CDR3 in DNA: TGTGCCAGCAGCTTAGCCGGGACTAGAGGAGAGACCCAGTACTTC. Translating gives CASSLAGTRGETQYF. The J gene is TRBJ2-5, the V gene TRBV7-2, with 8 bases matching TRBD2. V lost 0 bases to trimming and J lost 4 bases; unmatched junction nucleotides: 4. The CDR3 contains 15 residues. The germline V gene encodes CDR1 SGHTA and CDR2 FQGNSA.

The V call is TRBV6-1, the J call TRBJ2-1; 9 nucleotides align to TRBD1. The CDR3 sequence is 13 residues long. Germline V gives CDR1 MNHNS, CDR2 SASEGT. V gave up 7 bases and J gave up 9 bases; unmatched junction bases: 7. CDR3 DNA sequence: TGTGCCAGCACATGGGACAGGGACGGTGAGCAGTTCTTC. Its protein is CASTWDRDGEQFF.

The chain couples TRBV2 to TRBJ2-3; 10 bases align to TRBD2. Germline V gene lookup returns CDR1 SNHLY and CDR2 FYNNEI. With V trimmed by 6 bases and J by 1 base, 7 bases remained unmatched. The CDR3 has 16 amino acids. The CDR3 DNA sequence: TGTGCCAGCAGCGGAGCGGGGGGGCCTCGCACAGATACGCAGTATTTT. This gives the protein CASSGAGGPRTDTQYF.

The chain uses TRBV27 and TRBJ1-5; 9 bases line up with TRBD1. Germline V gene sequence: CDR1 MNHEY, CDR2 SMNVEV (reference sequence). This CDR3 is 15 amino acids long. J was trimmed by 3 bases and V by 6 bases; bases with no gene match: 6. DNA for the CDR3: TGTGCCAGCAGCCTCACAGGGGGCCCCAATCAGCCCCAGCATTTT. It yields the protein CASSLTGGPNQPQHF.

This clone was detected a few times. The chain joins TRBV10-2 to TRBJ2-5, with TRBD2 matching over 10 bases. The V and J ends lost 6 bases and 7 bases, in that order; junction bases with no gene match: 14. The CDR3 covers 16 residues. The germline V gene encodes CDR1 WSHSY and CDR2 SAAADI. For the CDR3, the DNA is TGCGCCAGCAGCGTGACTAGCGGGCGTAGCATGGGGACCCAGTACTTC. Translated: CASSVTSGRSMGTQYF.

The V and J genes are TRBV28 and TRBJ2-7; D unresolved. Trimming shortened V by 1 base and J by 3 bases, and 7 bases separated the two germline ends. Per the germline V gene, CDR1 is MDHEN and CDR2 is SYDVKM. This CDR3 has 13 amino acids. The CDR3 loop reads CASSLYRYYEQYF. The CDR3 DNA follows: TGTGCCAGCAGTTTATACCGCTACTACGAGCAGTACTTC.

The V and J genes are TRBV5-1 and TRBJ2-5; 7 bases fit TRBD1. V was pared by 5 bases and J by 4 bases, with 5 bases of the junction left unmatched. Germline lookup yields CDR1 SGHRS and CDR2 YFSETQ. The CDR3 spans 13 residues. This CDR3 is CASRWDSLETQYF. The CDR3 DNA is TGCGCCAGCAGATGGGACAGTTTAGAGACCCAGTACTTC. Full variable domain (remainder filled in from reference TRBV5-1 and TRBJ2-5): KAGVTQTPRYLIKTRGQQVTLSCSPISGHRSVSWYQQTPGQGLQFLFEYFSETQRNKGNFPGRFSGRQFSNSRSEMNVSTLELGDSALYLCASRWDSLETQYFGPGTRLLVL.

This chain links TRBV5-4 with TRBJ2-5, with 10 bases matching TRBD2. The J segment lost 5 bases and the V segment lost 9 bases, leaving 13 bases of the junction unmatched. The CDR3 totals 15 residues. Germline CDR1 and CDR2: SGHNT and YYREEE (reference sequence). The CDR3 DNA follows: TGTGCCACTCAGTGGATAGCGGGGGGTGGGGAGACCCAGTACTTC. Its translation: CATQWIAGGGETQYF.

The J gene is TRBJ2-7, the V gene TRBV6-6, with D perhaps matching TRBD1 or TRBD2 (5 bases each). Trimming stripped 0 bases from V and 6 bases from J, with 9 bases between. CDR1 MNHNY and CDR2 SVGAGI come from the germline V gene (reference sequence). This CDR3 comprises 13 residues. CDR3 in DNA: TGTGCCAGCAGTTACTCAGGGGAGAGCGAGCAGTACTTC. It translates to CASSYSGESEQYF.

The V call is TRBV5-6, the J call TRBJ1-5; D possibly corresponds to TRBD1 (5 bases). CDR3 size: 17 residues. V was pared by 0 bases and J by 6 bases, with 19 bases between. Germline CDR1 reads SGHDT; CDR2 reads YYEEEE. For the CDR3, the DNA is TGTGCCAGCAGCTTGGCAACAGGCCCGGGGCTTGGTCAGCCCCAGCATTTT. This codes for CASSLATGPGLGQPQHF.

V usage is TRBV19 and J usage is TRBJ1-5, with D unclear. The V gene's germline CDR1 is LNHDA and CDR2 SQIVND (reference sequence). Trimming removed 2 bases from V and 1 base from J, with 6 bases in between. CDR3 length: 14 residues. Written as DNA, the CDR3 is TGTGCCAGTAGTATAATGGACAGCAATCAGCCCCAGCATTTT. It is translated as CASSIMDSNQPQHF.

The V gene is TRBV6-6, the J gene TRBJ2-5, with TRBD2 matching 11 bases. V lost 6 bases, J lost 4 bases, and 1 base stayed unmatched. This CDR3 comprises 13 residues. CDR1 and CDR2 from the germline V gene are MNHNY and SVGAGI (reference sequence). The CDR3 sequence is CASRLAGAETQYF. In DNA, the CDR3 is TGTGCCAGCAGACTAGCGGGGGCAGAGACCCAGTACTTC.

This rearrangement joins TRBV7-9 to TRBJ2-7; tentative D call: TRBD2 (5 bases). CDR3 size: 14 residues. V lost 2 bases and J 4 bases, leaving 12 bases between the germline ends. Germline V gene sequence: CDR1 SEHNR, CDR2 FQNEAQ (reference sequence). DNA for the CDR3: TGTGCCAGCAGCTTAAGCGGCGAGGGTTACGAGCAGTACTTC. Protein: CASSLSGEGYEQYF.

V gene TRBV7-3 combines with J gene TRBJ2-7; a weak D match, TRBD2 (7 bases). V was trimmed by 3 bases and J by 4 bases, leaving 13 bases between them. CDR1 and CDR2 from the germline V gene are SGHTA and FQGTGA. The CDR3 runs 14 residues. CDR3 coding DNA: TGTGCCAGCAGCTTCGGGGGGCCAGGGTACGAGCAGTACTTC. This gives the protein CASSFGGPGYEQYF.